This TCR beta chain was captured by sequencing in a study of blood T cell repertoires in COVID-19. Clones were sequenced by immunoSEQ multiplex PCR, and TCRdb holds only the in-frame ones, with some missing. The sample lists 85,000 to 100,000 clones, roughly 75% occurring once. Looked up from germline, CDR1 is SGHDT and CDR2 is YYEEEE. The CDR3 length is 14 residues. The junction had 2 bases not matched to a gene; V was cut back by 3 bases and J by 2 bases. This sequence was found in a man in his fifties or sixties who had recovered from COVID-19. Sequenced material: peripheral blood. This chain connects TRBV5-6 to TRBJ1-5; 7 bases agree with TRBD1. CDR3 amino acids: CASSWGQRNQPQHF. The CDR3 bases are TGTGCCAGCAGCTGGGGACAGCGCAATCAGCCCCAGCATTTT.